Given below is one T cell receptor beta chain in context. The antigen remains undetermined. These data are taken from a study of cytomegalovirus exposure and HLA in healthy donors. Study-wide background: The approximately 100 million unique TCR beta sequences, from 150 million to 200 million T cells, were found by an earlier analysis. Whole-study findings and limits: Prediction of most subjects' HLA-A and HLA-B alleles by TCR beta sequences was reportedly accurate.

From germline, CDR1 is MNHEY and CDR2 SMNVEV (reference sequence). This CDR3 contains 14 residues. V lost 3 bases and J 3 bases, leaving 9 bases between the germline ends. In the PCR, 60 Vbeta and 13 Jbeta primers were used. The data were produced by immunoSEQ multiplex PCR, yet TCRdb's version contains in-frame clones alone and is incomplete. The sample lists around 150,000 clones, approximately 80% occurring once. Donors were ostensibly healthy at sampling, although undocumented immune exposures were probable. The rearrangement joins TRBV27 to TRBJ1-5; perhaps TRBD1 as D (5 bases). The sequenced sample consisted of PBMCs. The sequence derives from a man aged 35-49 years in good health and CMV-seronegative. The CDR3 protein is CASSLEGVNQPQHF. The CDR3 DNA sequence: TGTGCCAGCAGTTTGGAAGGGGTCAATCAGCCCCAGCATTTT.